The clone carrying this T cell receptor beta chain was seen repeatedly, ten times or more. The sample belongs to a study of Graves' ophthalmopathy and Graves' hyperthyroidism. Scientists amplified the TCR beta CDR3 regions from RNA transcripts. HTBI primers were employed in first-round RT-PCR, then a second-round multiplex PCR followed. TCRdb redid the calling of the multiplex PCR reads with MiXCR, one entry per CDR3 protein. The sample includes about 370,000 distinct CDR3 sequences, around 18% of them seen just once. The germline V gene encodes CDR1 LNHDA and CDR2 SQIVND (reference sequence). V shed 4 bases and J shed 3 bases, with 18 bases lying between them. The CDR3 extends over 16 amino acids. Serum thyroxine and TRAb, along with clinical symptoms, thyroid ultrasound and orbital computed tomography, were what diagnosis relied on.

V and J are TRBV19 and TRBJ1-1; D is uncertain. This sequence originates from a young woman with Graves' ophthalmopathy. Sequenced sample: peripheral blood. The CDR3 here is CASSTEGLARDTEAFF. The CDR3, as DNA: TGTGCCAGTAGTACGGAAGGCTTGGCGAGGGACACTGAAGCTTTCTTT.